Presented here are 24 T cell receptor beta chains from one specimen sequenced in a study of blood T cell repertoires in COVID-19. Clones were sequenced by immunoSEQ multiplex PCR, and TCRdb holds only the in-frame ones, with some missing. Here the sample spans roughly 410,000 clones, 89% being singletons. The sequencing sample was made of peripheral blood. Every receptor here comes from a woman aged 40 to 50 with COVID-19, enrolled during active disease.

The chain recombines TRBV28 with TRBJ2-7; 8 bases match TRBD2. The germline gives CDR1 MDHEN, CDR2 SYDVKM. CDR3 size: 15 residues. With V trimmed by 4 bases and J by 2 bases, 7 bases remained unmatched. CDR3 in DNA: TGTGCCAGCAGTTCGGGGGGGGATCGCACCTACGAGCAGTACTTC. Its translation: CASSSGGDRTYEQYF.

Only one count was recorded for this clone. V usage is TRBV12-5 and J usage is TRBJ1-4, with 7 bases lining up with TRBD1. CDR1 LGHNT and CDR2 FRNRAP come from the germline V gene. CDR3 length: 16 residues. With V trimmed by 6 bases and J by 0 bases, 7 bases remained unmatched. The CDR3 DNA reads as TGTGCTAGTGGCCCGGGACAGAGTGCAACTAATGAAAAACTGTTTTTT. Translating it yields CASGPGQSATNEKLFF.

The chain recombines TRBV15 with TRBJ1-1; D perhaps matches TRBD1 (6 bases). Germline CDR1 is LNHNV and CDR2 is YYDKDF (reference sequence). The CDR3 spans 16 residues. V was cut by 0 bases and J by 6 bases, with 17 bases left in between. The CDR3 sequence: CATSRDRGTLLAEAFF. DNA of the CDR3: TGTGCCACCAGCAGAGATCGTGGGACATTGTTGGCTGAAGCTTTCTTT.

CDR3 bases: TGTGCCAGCAGTTACTCGGACACGAACACTGAAGCTTTCTTT. Translating it yields CASSYSDTNTEAFF. The chain joins TRBV6-6 to TRBJ1-1; maybe TRBD1 (5 bases). Germline V gene lookup returns CDR1 MNHNY and CDR2 SVGAGI (reference sequence). Trimming took off 0 bases at V and 1 base at J, with 6 bases between the two ends. This CDR3 region has 14 residues.

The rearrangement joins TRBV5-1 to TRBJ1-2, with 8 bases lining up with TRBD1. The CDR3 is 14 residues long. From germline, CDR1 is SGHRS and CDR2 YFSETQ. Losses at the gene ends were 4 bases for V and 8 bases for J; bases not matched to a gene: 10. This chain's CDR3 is CASSLMTGDTGYTF. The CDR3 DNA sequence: TGCGCCAGCAGCCTAATGACAGGGGATACGGGCTACACCTTC.

The CDR3 coding sequence is TGCGCCAGCTCCCGACAGGGTGGGAACACCATATATTTT. It encodes CASSRQGGNTIYF. The chain recombines TRBV5-1 with TRBJ1-3, with TRBD1 matching 7 bases. CDR1 is SGHRS, CDR2 YFSETQ, per germline. After removal of 7 bases from V and 7 bases from J, the junction contained 8 bases not matched to a gene. The CDR3 length is 13 residues.

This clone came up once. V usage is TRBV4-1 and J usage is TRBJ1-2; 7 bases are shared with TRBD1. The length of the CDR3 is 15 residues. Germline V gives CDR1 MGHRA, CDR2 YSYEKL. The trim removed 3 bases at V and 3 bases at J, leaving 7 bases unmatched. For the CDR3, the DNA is TGCGCCAGCAGCCAGGCCCCAGGGGGGTACTATGGCTACACCTTC. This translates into CASSQAPGGYYGYTF.

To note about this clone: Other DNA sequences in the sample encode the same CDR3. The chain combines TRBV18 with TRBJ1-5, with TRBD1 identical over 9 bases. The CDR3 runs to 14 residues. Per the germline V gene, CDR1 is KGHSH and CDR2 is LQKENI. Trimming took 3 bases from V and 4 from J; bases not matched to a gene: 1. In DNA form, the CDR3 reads TGTGCCAGCTCACCTGGGACAGGGAATCAGCCCCAGCATTTT. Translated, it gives CASSPGTGNQPQHF.

The DNA of the CDR3 is TGCAGCGGACAGGGGGCGATCGCAGATACGCAGTATTTT. It translates to CSGQGAIADTQYF. V and J are TRBV29-1 and TRBJ2-3; 10 nucleotides match TRBD1. With V trimmed by 7 bases and J by 4 bases, 5 bases remained unmatched. CDR1 SQVTM and CDR2 ANQGSEA come from the germline V gene. This CDR3 contains 13 residues.

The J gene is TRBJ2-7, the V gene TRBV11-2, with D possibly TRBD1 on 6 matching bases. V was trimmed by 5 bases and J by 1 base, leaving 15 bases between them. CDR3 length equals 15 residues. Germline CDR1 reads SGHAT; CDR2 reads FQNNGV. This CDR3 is CASSLGQSFSYEQYF. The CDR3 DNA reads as TGTGCCAGCAGCCTCGGACAGTCGTTTTCCTACGAGCAGTACTTC. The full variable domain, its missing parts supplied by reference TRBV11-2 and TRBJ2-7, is EAGVAQSPRYKIIEKRQSVAFWCNPISGHATLYWYQQILGQGPKLLIQFQNNGVVDDSQLPKDRFSAERLKGVDSTLKIQPAKLEDSAVYLCASSLGQSFSYEQYFGPGTRLTVT.

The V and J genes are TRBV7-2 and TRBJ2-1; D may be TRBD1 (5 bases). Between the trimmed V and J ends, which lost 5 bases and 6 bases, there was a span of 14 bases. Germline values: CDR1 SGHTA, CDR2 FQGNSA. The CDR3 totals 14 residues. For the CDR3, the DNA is TGTGCCAGCAGCATCCAGGGAATATTCAATGAGCAGTTCTTC. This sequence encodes CASSIQGIFNEQFF.

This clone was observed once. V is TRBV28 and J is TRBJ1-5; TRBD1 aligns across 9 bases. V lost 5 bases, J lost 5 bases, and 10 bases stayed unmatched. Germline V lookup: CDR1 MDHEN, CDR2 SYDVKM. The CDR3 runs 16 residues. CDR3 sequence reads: CASSGRQGGNHQPQHF. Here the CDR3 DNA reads TGTGCCAGCAGTGGGCGACAGGGGGGGAATCATCAGCCCCAGCATTTT.

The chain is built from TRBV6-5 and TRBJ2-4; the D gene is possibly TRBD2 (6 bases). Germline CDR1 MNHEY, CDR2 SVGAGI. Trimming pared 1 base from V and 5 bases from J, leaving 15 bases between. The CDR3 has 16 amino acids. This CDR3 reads CASSYWGGGVENIQYF. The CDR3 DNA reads TGTGCCAGCAGTTACTGGGGAGGAGGGGTCGAAAACATTCAGTACTTC.

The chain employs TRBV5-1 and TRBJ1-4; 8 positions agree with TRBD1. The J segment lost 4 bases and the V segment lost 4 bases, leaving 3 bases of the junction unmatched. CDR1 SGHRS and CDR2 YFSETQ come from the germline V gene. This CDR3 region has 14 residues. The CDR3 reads CASSPTGVNEKLFF. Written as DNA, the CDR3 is TGCGCCAGCAGCCCGACAGGGGTTAATGAAAAACTGTTTTTT.

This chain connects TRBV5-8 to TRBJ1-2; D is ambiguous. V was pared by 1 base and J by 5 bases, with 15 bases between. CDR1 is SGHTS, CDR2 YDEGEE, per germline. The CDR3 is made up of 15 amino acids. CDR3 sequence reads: CASSLSGKGFYGYTF. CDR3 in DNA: TGTGCCAGCAGCTTGTCGGGGAAAGGGTTTTATGGCTACACCTTC.

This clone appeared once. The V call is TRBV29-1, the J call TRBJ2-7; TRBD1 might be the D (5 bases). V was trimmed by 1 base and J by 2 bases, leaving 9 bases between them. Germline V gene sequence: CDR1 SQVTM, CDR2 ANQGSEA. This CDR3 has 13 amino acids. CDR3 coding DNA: TGCAGCGTTGAAGTCGGCAGGGCCTACGAGCAGTACTTC. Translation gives CSVEVGRAYEQYF.

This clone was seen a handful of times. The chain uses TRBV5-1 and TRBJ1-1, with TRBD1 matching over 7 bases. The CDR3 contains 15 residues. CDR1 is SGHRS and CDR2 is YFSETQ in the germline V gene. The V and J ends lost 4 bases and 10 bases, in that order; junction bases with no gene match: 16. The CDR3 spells CASSPRTGTEGRAFF. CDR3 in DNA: TGCGCCAGCAGCCCAAGGACAGGAACCGAAGGGAGAGCTTTCTTT.

The CDR3 DNA reads TGCGCCAGCAGCCAAGACTACAGGGGACGTGAAAAACTGTTTTTT. It is translated as CASSQDYRGREKLFF. This chain connects TRBV4-3 to TRBJ1-4, with 7 nucleotides matching TRBD1. Germline V gene data show CDR1 as LGHNA and CDR2 as YSLEER. The V segment lost 0 bases and the J segment 7 bases; nucleotides outside the gene matches: 5. This CDR3 region has 15 residues.

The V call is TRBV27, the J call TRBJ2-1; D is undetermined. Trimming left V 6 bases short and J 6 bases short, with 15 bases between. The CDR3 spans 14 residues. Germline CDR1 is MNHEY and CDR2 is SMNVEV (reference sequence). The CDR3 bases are TGTGCCAGCAGACGCGGAGCCCCGATCAATGAGCAGTTCTTC. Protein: CASRRGAPINEQFF.

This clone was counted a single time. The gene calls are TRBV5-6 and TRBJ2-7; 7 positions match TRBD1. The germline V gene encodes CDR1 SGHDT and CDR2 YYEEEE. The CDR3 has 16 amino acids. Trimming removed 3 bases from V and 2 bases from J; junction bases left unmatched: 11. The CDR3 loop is CASSSIGVGQTYEQYF. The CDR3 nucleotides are TGTGCCAGCAGCTCCATTGGGGTGGGACAGACCTACGAGCAGTACTTC.

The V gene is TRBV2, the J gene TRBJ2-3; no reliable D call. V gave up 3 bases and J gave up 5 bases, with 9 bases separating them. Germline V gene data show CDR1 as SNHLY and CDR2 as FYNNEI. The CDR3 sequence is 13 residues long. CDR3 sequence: CASSENGQDTQYF. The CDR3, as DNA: TGTGCCAGCAGTGAGAACGGTCAAGATACGCAGTATTTT.

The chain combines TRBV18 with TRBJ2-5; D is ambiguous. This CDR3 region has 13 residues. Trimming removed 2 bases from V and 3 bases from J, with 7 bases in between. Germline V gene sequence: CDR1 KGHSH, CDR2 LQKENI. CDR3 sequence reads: CASSPLSKETQYF. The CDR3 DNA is TGTGCCAGCTCACCATTGTCTAAAGAGACCCAGTACTTC. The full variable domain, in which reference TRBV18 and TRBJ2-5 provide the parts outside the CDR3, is NAGVMQNPRHLVRRRGQEARLRCSPMKGHSHVYWYRQLPEEGLKFMVYLQKENIIDESGMPKERFSAEFPKEGPSILRIQQVVRGDSAAYFCASSPLSKETQYFGPGTRLLVL.

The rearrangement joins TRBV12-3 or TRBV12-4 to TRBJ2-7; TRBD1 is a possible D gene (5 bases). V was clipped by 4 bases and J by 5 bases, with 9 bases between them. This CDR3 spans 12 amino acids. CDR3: CASSYRQNEQYF. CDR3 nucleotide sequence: TGTGCCAGCAGTTACAGACAGAACGAGCAGTACTTC.

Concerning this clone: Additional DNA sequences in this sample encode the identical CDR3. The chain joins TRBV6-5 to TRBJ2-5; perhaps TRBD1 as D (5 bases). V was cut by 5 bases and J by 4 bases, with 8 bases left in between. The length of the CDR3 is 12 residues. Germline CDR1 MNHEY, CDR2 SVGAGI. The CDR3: CASSTGGETQYF. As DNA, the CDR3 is TGTGCCAGCAGTACAGGCGGAGAGACCCAGTACTTC.